The next 23 T cell receptor beta chains were all read from a single sample in a study of Graves' ophthalmopathy and Graves' hyperthyroidism. Amplification targeted the TCR beta CDR3 regions, with RNA transcripts as the source material. First-round RT-PCR with HTBI primers preceded a second-round multiplex PCR. A single record per CDR3 protein comes from TCRdb applying MiXCR to the multiplex PCR reads. The sample has approximately 460,000 distinct CDR3 sequences, over 13% seen once; the top ten hold over 8%. Sequencing was performed on blood. These TCRs come from a woman in her thirties with Graves' ophthalmopathy.

The chain employs TRBV30 and TRBJ1-2, with TRBD1 matching 9 bases. CDR3 length: 17 residues. Trimming removed 3 bases from V and 0 bases from J; junction bases left unmatched: 11. Germline values: CDR1 GTSNPN, CDR2 SVGIG (reference sequence). The CDR3 coding sequence is TGTGCCTGGAGCACCCGGGACAGGGTCCCAGCTAACTATGGCTACACCTTC. Its translation is CAWSTRDRVPANYGYTF.

This clonotype was seen ten or more times. The chain couples TRBV6-1 to TRBJ2-7, with 7 bases identical to TRBD1. The junction had 15 bases not matched to a gene; V was cut back by 5 bases and J by 5 bases. The CDR3 is 16 amino acids. Germline V gene sequence: CDR1 MNHNS, CDR2 SASEGT. CDR3 region: CASSPDQTGLSHEQYF. CDR3 DNA: TGTGCCAGCAGTCCCGATCAGACAGGGTTGAGCCACGAGCAGTACTTC.

This chain joins TRBV4-1 and TRBJ2-5, with 12 bases matching TRBD2. With 4 bases clipped from V and 4 bases from J, the junction kept 13 bases outside the gene matches. This CDR3 is built from 18 residues. Per germline, CDR1 MGHRA and CDR2 YSYEKL. CDR3 nucleotide sequence: TGCGCCAGCAGCCCCCATCGCATCCGGACTAGCGGGGTAGAGACCCAGTACTTC. It codes for CASSPHRIRTSGVETQYF.

This clonotype appeared many times. This chain links TRBV20-1 with TRBJ2-7; D is uncertain. With 0 bases removed from V and 3 bases from J, the gap between germline ends came to 15 bases. The germline gives CDR1 DFQATT, CDR2 SNEGSKA (reference sequence). The CDR3 loop spans 15 amino acids. Here the CDR3 DNA reads TGCAGTGCTAGAGATTCGGCAGGATATTACTACGAGCAGTACTTC. Residues: CSARDSAGYYYEQYF.

There are many counts of this clonotype. This rearrangement joins TRBV5-1 to TRBJ2-7; D remains ambiguous. There are 14 residues in the CDR3. Germline lookup yields CDR1 SGHRS and CDR2 YFSETQ. Trimming removed 7 bases from V and 7 bases from J, with 21 bases in between. CDR3 in DNA: TGCGCCAGCGCGCCAGGCGGCCATCCCTGGGAGCAGTACTTC. It is translated as CASAPGGHPWEQYF.

Only a few counts were recorded for this clonotype. The rearrangement links TRBV12-3 or TRBV12-4 to TRBJ2-3; perhaps TRBD1 as D (6 bases). The CDR3 contains 16 residues. V was clipped by 3 bases and J by 2 bases, with 15 bases between them. CDR3 coding DNA: TGTGCCAGCAGTTTCGGACGTTTGGGGGCCACAGATACGCAGTATTTT. It is translated as CASSFGRLGATDTQYF.

This clonotype was detected ten times or more. This rearrangement joins TRBV19 to TRBJ1-6, with D unresolved. Between the trimmed V and J ends, which lost 2 bases and 8 bases, there was a span of 10 bases. The CDR3 length is 14 residues. Germline CDR1 and CDR2: LNHDA and SQIVND (reference sequence). The CDR3 protein is CASSINDGDSPLHF. CDR3 DNA sequence: TGTGCCAGTAGTATAAACGATGGGGATTCACCCCTCCACTTT.

This clonotype was detected many times. This chain links TRBV20-1 with TRBJ1-2; D remains unclear. The CDR3 is made up of 15 amino acids. With 0 bases removed from V and 4 bases from J, the gap between germline ends came to 15 bases. Germline assignment: CDR1 DFQATT and CDR2 SNEGSKA (reference sequence). CDR3 amino acids: CSARDSRGSSYGYTF. CDR3 coding DNA: TGCAGTGCTAGAGATAGTCGCGGTTCCTCCTATGGCTACACCTTC.

This clonotype was counted only a few times. The chain recombines TRBV11-2 with TRBJ2-7, with D possibly being TRBD2 (6 bases). Germline lookup yields CDR1 SGHAT and CDR2 FQNNGV. V lost 5 bases and J lost 2, with 25 bases in between. This CDR3 has 18 residues. CDR3 sequence reads: CASSLSLGGTVTTYEQYF. The DNA for the CDR3 is TGTGCCAGCAGCCTTTCTCTTGGGGGGACGGTGACAACCTACGAGCAGTACTTC.

This clonotype was counted many times. The rearrangement joins TRBV5-1 to TRBJ2-7; 7 bases fit TRBD1. With V trimmed by 3 bases and J by 3 bases, 6 bases remained unmatched. This CDR3 comprises 14 residues. Germline CDR1 is SGHRS and CDR2 is YFSETQ. The CDR3 DNA is TGCGCCAGCAGCTACCCAGGGGGAGACTACGAGCAGTACTTC. It translates to CASSYPGGDYEQYF. Supplemented by reference TRBV5-1 and TRBJ2-7, the full variable domain reads KAGVTQTPRYLIKTRGQQVTLSCSPISGHRSVSWYQQTPGQGLQFLFEYFSETQRNKGNFPGRFSGRQFSNSRSEMNVSTLELGDSALYLCASSYPGGDYEQYFGPGTRLTVT.

This clonotype was counted only a few times. V is TRBV4-2 and J is TRBJ1-2, with D possibly matching TRBD1 (5 bases). V was pared by 2 bases and J by 2 bases, with 24 bases between. The CDR3 extends over 19 amino acids. Germline V CDR1 and CDR2: LGHNA, YNFKEQ. CDR3 sequence (DNA): TGTGCCAGCAGCCAAAGGTTCGCGACAGACACAAGAGAAAACTATGGCTACACCTTC. The encoded protein is CASSQRFATDTRENYGYTF.

This clonotype was detected ten times or more. CDR3 coding DNA: TGCAGCGTTCCGACCGACAGGCCTCAATCCCACGAGCAGTACTTC. It specifies CSVPTDRPQSHEQYF. The chain joins TRBV29-1 to TRBJ2-7; possibly TRBD1 for D (6 bases). The CDR3 spans 15 residues. Between the trimmed V and J ends, which lost 5 bases and 5 bases, there was a span of 22 bases. Germline V gene sequence: CDR1 SQVTM, CDR2 ANQGSEA.

This clonotype was counted ten times or more. The chain links TRBV5-1 to TRBJ2-7; 8 bases are shared with TRBD2. CDR3 length equals 13 residues. V lost 4 bases, J lost 3 bases, and 3 bases stayed unmatched. Germline V lookup: CDR1 SGHRS, CDR2 YFSETQ. In DNA form, the CDR3 reads TGCGCCAGCAGCGTTAGCGGGAACTACGAGCAGTACTTC. It codes for CASSVSGNYEQYF.

This clonotype occurred many times. The chain employs TRBV28 and TRBJ2-7; D is uncertain. The germline V gene has CDR1 MDHEN and CDR2 SYDVKM. V lost 6 bases, J lost 5 bases, and 11 bases lay in between. The CDR3 totals 12 residues. The chain's CDR3 is CASRFLQDEQYF. In DNA form, the CDR3 reads TGTGCCAGCAGGTTCCTCCAGGACGAGCAGTACTTC. The full variable domain, its missing parts supplied by reference TRBV28 and TRBJ2-7, is DVKVTQSSRYLVKRTGEKVFLECVQDMDHENMFWYRQDPGLGLRLIYFSYDVKMKEKGDIPEGYSVSREKKERFSLILESASTNQTSMYLCASRFLQDEQYFGPGTRLTVT.

Many counts were recorded for this clonotype. V and J are TRBV5-1 and TRBJ1-1; D not certain. This CDR3 contains 14 residues. In germline, CDR1 is SGHRS, CDR2 YFSETQ. Between the trimmed V and J ends, which lost 0 bases and 3 bases, there was a span of 9 bases. The CDR3 DNA follows: TGCGCCAGCAGCTTGGCGGGATTCGACACTGAAGCTTTCTTT. This sequence encodes CASSLAGFDTEAFF.

The chain couples TRBV28 to TRBJ2-7, with D perhaps TRBD2 (6 bases). Trimming took 5 bases from V and 3 from J, leaving 20 bases between them. The germline V gene encodes CDR1 MDHEN and CDR2 SYDVKM. The CDR3 extends over 16 amino acids. The CDR3 nucleotides read TGTGCCAGCAGTCCTAGGGGCGGGGTCTTTGGCTACGAGCAGTACTTC. Translated, it gives CASSPRGGVFGYEQYF.

The sample holds many counts of this clonotype. V is TRBV6-5 and J is TRBJ1-2, with D tentatively TRBD1 (5 bases). Germline values: CDR1 MNHEY, CDR2 SVGAGI. This CDR3 has 12 amino acids. V was shortened by 7 bases and J by 8 bases, with 14 bases between the two germline ends. CDR3 sequence reads: CASTLPGTGYTF. The CDR3 coding sequence is TGTGCCAGCACTCTACCAGGGACCGGCTACACCTTC.

Many counts were recorded for this clonotype. The V and J genes are TRBV6-1 and TRBJ2-7, with D unclear. Germline V gene lookup returns CDR1 MNHNS and CDR2 SASEGT. The CDR3 runs 13 residues. The V end was cut by 3 bases, the J end by 2 bases, with 8 bases between. CDR3 amino acids: CASSEPAAYEQYF. CDR3 DNA sequence: TGTGCCAGCAGTGAGCCTGCAGCCTACGAGCAGTACTTC.

The sample holds a few counts of this clonotype. This CDR3 reads CATSDLPRTDNQPQHF. DNA for the CDR3: TGTGCCACCAGTGATTTGCCCCGGACAGACAATCAGCCCCAGCATTTT. The gene calls are TRBV24-1 and TRBJ1-5; TRBD1 is a possible D gene (6 bases). The germline V and J ends were trimmed by 0 bases and 3 bases, with 11 bases remaining between them. CDR3 length: 16 residues. CDR1 is KGHDR and CDR2 is SFDVKD in the germline V gene.

The sample holds many counts of this clonotype. This chain connects TRBV13 to TRBJ1-2; 7 positions match TRBD1. The germline CDR1 and CDR2 sequences are PRHDT and FYEKMQ (reference sequence). Losses at the gene ends were 0 bases for V and 6 bases for J; bases not matched to a gene: 7. CDR3 length: 15 amino acids. CDR3 loop: CASSLGSTGNHGYTF. CDR3 coding DNA: TGTGCCAGCAGCTTAGGCTCGACAGGGAACCATGGCTACACCTTC.

The J gene is TRBJ1-2, the V gene TRBV2; D unresolved. V lost 3 bases and J 6 bases, leaving 11 bases between the germline ends. CDR1 and CDR2 (germline): SNHLY, FYNNEI. CDR3 length: 13 residues. The CDR3 spells CASSDSYSNGYTF. CDR3 sequence (DNA): TGTGCCAGCAGTGACTCCTATTCAAATGGCTACACCTTC.

This clonotype was recorded at least ten times. The rearrangement uses TRBV6-1 and TRBJ2-7; TRBD2 might be the D (5 bases). Germline CDR1 is MNHNS and CDR2 is SASEGT. The CDR3 sequence is 13 residues long. Deletions cut 5 bases from V and 3 bases from J, with 11 bases between. CDR3: CASSTIRGYEQYF. CDR3 in DNA: TGTGCCAGCAGTACGATTCGGGGCTACGAGCAGTACTTC.

At least ten counts were recorded for this clonotype. The chain is built from TRBV7-9 and TRBJ2-5; maybe TRBD2 (7 bases). From germline, CDR1 is SEHNR and CDR2 FQNEAQ (reference sequence). The CDR3 contains 14 residues. Trimming left V 5 bases short and J 5 bases short, with 15 bases between. The CDR3 nucleotides are TGTGCCAGCAGCCCGAGGTCGGGGGGCGAGACCCAGTACTTC. This codes for CASSPRSGGETQYF.